This is a list of T cell receptor beta chains from one sample in a study of blood T cells in healthy people across ages. TCRdb re-called the 5' RACE reads through MiXCR, storing one row per CDR3 protein. The table lists about 1.8 million distinct CDR3 sequences, roughly 52% of them singletons. The specimen sequenced was blood. These receptors were obtained from a woman aged 40 to 50 in good health. The CDR3 runs from the conserved cysteine through the conserved F or W. The D gene is left open where the match is weak. Rows give clone size only sometimes, using once, few, many, or a class for an expanded clone.

V gene	D gene	clone size	J gene	CDR3 DNA	CDR3 protein
TRBV20-1	TRBD2	NA	TRBJ2-1	TGCAGTGCTAGCGGGGGGGTGTCCTACAATGAGCAGTTCTTC	CSASGGVSYNEQFF
TRBV4-3	NA	NA	TRBJ1-2	TGCGCCAGCAGCCAAGAAAGGAGGGAGGGTGGCTACACCTTC	CASSQERREGGYTF
TRBV7-9	TRBD2	NA	TRBJ2-3	TGTGCCAGCATCCTAGCGGGGGGCGGGGATACGCAGTATTTT	CASILAGGGDTQYF
TRBV15	NA	NA	TRBJ2-6	TGTGCCACCAGCAGAGGCCTCTCTGGGGCCAACGTCCTGACTTTC	CATSRGLSGANVLTF
TRBV3-1	NA	NA	TRBJ1-2	TGTGCCAGCAGCCAATACCCAGCGTCCTATGGCTACACCTTC	CASSQYPASYGYTF
TRBV6-1	NA	few	TRBJ1-2	TGTGCCAGCAGTGAAGTTGGCCGCTATGGCTACACCTTC	CASSEVGRYGYTF
TRBV7-4	TRBD1	NA	TRBJ1-4	TGTGCCAGCAGCCAGGACAGGGATGCAACTAATAAAAAACTGTTTTTT	CASSQDRDATNKKLFF
TRBV7-9	TRBD1	NA	TRBJ1-4	TGTGCCAGCAGCCCACAGGACAGGGATAATGAAAAACTGTTTTTT	CASSPQDRDNEKLFF
TRBV29-1	NA	few	TRBJ2-3	TGCAGCGTTGAACGCAGCACAGATACGCAGTATTTT	CSVERSTDTQYF
TRBV6-5	NA	NA	TRBJ1-4	TGTGCCAGCAGTTACTCAAGGCCCAGAGGGTTGGCTGCTAATGAAAAACTGTTTTTT	CASSYSRPRGLAANEKLFF
TRBV24-1	NA	NA	TRBJ2-5	TGTGCCACCAGTGATCCCCGGGACTTTACTTCCCAAGAGACCCAGTACTTC	CATSDPRDFTSQETQYF
TRBV2	NA	NA	TRBJ1-1	TGTGCCAGCAGAGAGGACACGGTGAACACTGAAGCTTTCTTT	CASREDTVNTEAFF
TRBV4-2	TRBD1	NA	TRBJ2-3	TGTGCCAGCAGCCGCGACGGGACAGGGTCGCTCCCAGATACGCAGTATTTT	CASSRDGTGSLPDTQYF
TRBV19	TRBD1	few	TRBJ2-3	TGTGCCAGTAGTATCTCTGCGGGAATGGACAGGGGGACAGATACGCAGTATTTT	CASSISAGMDRGTDTQYF
TRBV6-4	TRBD2	NA	TRBJ2-3	TGTACCAGCAGCCCGGGCGCTAGCGGGGGGTTCCGAGATACGCAGTATTTT	CTSSPGASGGFRDTQYF
TRBV11-3	NA	NA	TRBJ1-1	TGTGCCAGCAGCTTAGATCATTCGTCGGCTTTCTTT	CASSLDHSSAFF
TRBV12-3/TRBV12-4	TRBD1	few	TRBJ1-2	TGTGCCAGCTGGGGAGGGACAGGCCCTTCTGGCTACACCTTC	CASWGGTGPSGYTF
TRBV4-1	NA	once	TRBJ1-5	TGCGCCAGCAGCCCCCCTCGGGGGGATAGCAATCAGCCCCAGCATTTT	CASSPPRGDSNQPQHF
TRBV29-1	NA	few	TRBJ2-5	TGCAGCGCCTATGGTATGGGGTTGTGGGAGACCCAGTACTTC	CSAYGMGLWETQYF
TRBV7-9	TRBD1	NA	TRBJ2-5	TGTGCCAGCAGCTTTGGGGACAGGGGGCGCGCCGCCCAGTACTTC	CASSFGDRGRAAQYF
TRBV25-1	NA	NA	TRBJ2-3	TGTGCCAGCAGGGAAAGTTCAGATACGCAGTATTTT	CASRESSDTQYF
TRBV24-1	TRBD1	NA	TRBJ2-3	TGTGCCACCAGTGATTTACGCAGGGGGCGATCCGCCGACCCCACAGATACGCAGTATTTT	CATSDLRRGRSADPTDTQYF
TRBV20-1	TRBD1	NA	TRBJ2-2	TGCAGTGCTAGATCGACAGGGGGTGGCACCGGGGAGCTGTTTTTT	CSARSTGGGTGELFF
TRBV28	NA	NA	TRBJ2-7	TGTGCCAGCAAAAAGGGCAGAGGGGGGATCTACGAGCAGTACTTC	CASKKGRGGIYEQYF
TRBV5-1	NA	NA	TRBJ2-1	TGCGCCAGCAGCTTGGGATTTGGGGGCTATGAGCAGTTCTTC	CASSLGFGGYEQFF
TRBV20-1	TRBD2	NA	TRBJ2-3	TGCAGTGCTAGAGACCCTAGCGGGGCTAGCACAGATACGCAGTATTTT	CSARDPSGASTDTQYF
TRBV6-2/TRBV6-3	TRBD1	few	TRBJ2-1	TGTGCCAGCAGTCGACAGGGTGGTGGTGAGCAGTTCTTC	CASSRQGGGEQFF
TRBV29-1	TRBD2	NA	TRBJ2-2	TGCAGCGTTGGGGTGGGTAGCGGGGCGAACACCGGGGAGCTGTTTTTT	CSVGVGSGANTGELFF
TRBV12-3/TRBV12-4	TRBD1	few	TRBJ2-1	TGTGCCAGCAGTTATTTACAGGGGCACAATGAGCAGTTCTTC	CASSYLQGHNEQFF
TRBV20-1	NA	NA	TRBJ2-1	TGCAGTGCTACGAAAGCGGCCTACAATGAGCAGTTCTTC	CSATKAAYNEQFF
TRBV4-2	TRBD1	few	TRBJ2-1	TGTGCCAGCAGCCAAGTTATGACCGGACAGGCGGCCTACAATGAGCAGTTCTTC	CASSQVMTGQAAYNEQFF
TRBV20-1	NA	few	TRBJ2-3	TGCAGTGCTAGAAATCCGGGCAGGGGGGGCACAGATACGCAGTATTTT	CSARNPGRGGTDTQYF
TRBV27	NA	NA	TRBJ2-2	TGTGCCAGCAGGCTCCTCACCGGGGAGCTGTTTTTT	CASRLLTGELFF
TRBV27	TRBD1	NA	TRBJ1-2	TGTGCCAGCAGCACTGGGACAGGGAGCTATGGCTATACCTTC	CASSTGTGSYGYTF
TRBV7-8	TRBD2	NA	TRBJ2-7	TGTGCCAGCAGCCCAGCGGGGGGACCTTTTTCCCACGAGCAGTACTTC	CASSPAGGPFSHEQYF
TRBV20-1	NA	few	TRBJ1-4	TGCAGTGCTAGAGATATGAGGACTAATGAAAAACTGTTTTTT	CSARDMRTNEKLFF
TRBV6-1	NA	NA	TRBJ1-5	TGTGCCAGCAGTGGACAATTCAATCAGCCCCAGCATTTT	CASSGQFNQPQHF
TRBV7-9	TRBD2	few	TRBJ2-7	TGTGCCAGCAGCTCATGGGGGGGACTGAGCTCCTACGAGCAGTACTTC	CASSSWGGLSSYEQYF
TRBV6-2/TRBV6-3	NA	NA	TRBJ2-7	TGTGCCAGCAGTTACTCGGGACGGTTGACCTACGAGCAGTACTTC	CASSYSGRLTYEQYF
TRBV2	NA	NA	TRBJ2-5	TGTGCCAGCAGTGGATCATTCCAAGAGACCCAGTACTTC	CASSGSFQETQYF
TRBV27	NA	few	TRBJ1-2	TGTGCCAGCAGCCTCAGCTCGGGGTACTATGGCTACACCTTC	CASSLSSGYYGYTF
TRBV12-3/TRBV12-4	NA	NA	TRBJ2-5	TGTGCCAGCAGTTTATTCCCCACCGCTGGAGGGGAGACCCAGTACTTC	CASSLFPTAGGETQYF
TRBV7-2	TRBD2	few	TRBJ2-3	TGTGCCAGCAGCTTTCATAGCGGGGGGACAGGAGATACGCAGTATTTT	CASSFHSGGTGDTQYF
TRBV6-2/TRBV6-3	NA	few	TRBJ2-3	TGTGCCAGCAGAATTAGCGCCACAGATACGCAGTATTTT	CASRISATDTQYF
TRBV11-2	NA	few	TRBJ2-1	TGTGCCAGCAGCTCTATTCTGACTAGGGACAATGAGCAGTTCTTC	CASSSILTRDNEQFF